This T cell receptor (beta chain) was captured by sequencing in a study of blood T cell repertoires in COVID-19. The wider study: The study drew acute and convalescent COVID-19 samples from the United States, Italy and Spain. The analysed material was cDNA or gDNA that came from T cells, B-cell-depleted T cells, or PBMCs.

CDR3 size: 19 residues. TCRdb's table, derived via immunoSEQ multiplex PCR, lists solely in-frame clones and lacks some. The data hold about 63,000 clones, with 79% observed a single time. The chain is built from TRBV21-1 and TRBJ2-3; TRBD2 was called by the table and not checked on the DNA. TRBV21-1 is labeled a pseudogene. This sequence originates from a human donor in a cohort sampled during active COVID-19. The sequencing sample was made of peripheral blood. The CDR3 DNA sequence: TGTGCCAGCAGCCAGGGGGCCGGGACTAGCGGGAGGGCCCCAGATACGCAGTATTTT. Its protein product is CASSQGAGTSGRAPDTQYF.